These T cell receptor beta chains were read from a single sample in a study of control samples from healthy donors and cancer patients. The repertoire was sequenced with immunoSEQ multiplex PCR; TCRdb's copy has only in-frame clones and lacks some. The sample lists 55,000 to 85,000 clones, roughly 91% seen once, with 19% in the top ten. The material sequenced was PBMCs. The receptors stem from a man aged 55 to 70 with lung cancer. Both conserved end residues are part of each CDR3. D genes are given only for firm matches. Expanded clones get a size class; other rows say once, few or many, or leave the size out.

D: NA; J: TRBJ2-2; size: few; length: 13; V: TRBV29-1; DNA: TGCAGCGTTGACAGGGATGCCACCGGGGAGCTGTTTTTT; CDR3: CSVDRDATGELFF
D: NA; J: TRBJ1-1; size: few; length: 9; V: TRBV29-1; DNA: TGCAGTACTGACACTGAAGCTTTCTTT; CDR3: CSTDTEAFF
D: NA; J: TRBJ2-2; size: NA; length: 16; V: TRBV6-6; DNA: TGTGCCAGCAGTGGATTTGGACAGATTAACACCGGGGAGCTGTTTTTT; CDR3: CASSGFGQINTGELFF
D: NA; J: TRBJ1-6; size: NA; length: 14; V: TRBV7-9; DNA: TGTGCCAGCAGCTTAGCGTCGGGTAATTCACCCCTCCACTTT; CDR3: CASSLASGNSPLHF
D: TRBD2; J: TRBJ2-2; size: NA; length: 18; V: TRBV10-2; DNA: TGCGCCAGCAGTGAGTTATCGCGGGCGGGGGGGCGCACCGGGGAGCTGTTTTTT; CDR3: CASSELSRAGGRTGELFF
D: NA; J: TRBJ1-4; size: NA; length: 14; V: TRBV5-5; DNA: TGTGCCAGCAGCGTGGGACCGCTGAATGAAAAACTGTTTTTT; CDR3: CASSVGPLNEKLFF
D: NA; J: TRBJ2-2; size: NA; length: 14; V: TRBV5-1; DNA: TGCGCCAGCAGCTTGGCCGGCAGGGACCGGGAGCTGTTTTTT; CDR3: CASSLAGRDRELFF
D: NA; J: TRBJ1-6; size: NA; length: 14; V: TRBV30; DNA: TGTGCCTGGCAAGGTTGGGGGTCCAACTCACCCCTCCACTTT; CDR3: CAWQGWGSNSPLHF
D: NA; J: TRBJ1-2; size: NA; length: 14; V: TRBV5-1; DNA: TGCGCCAGCAGCCGATCCGGGACGGACTATGGCTACACCTTC; CDR3: CASSRSGTDYGYTF
D: NA; J: TRBJ1-2; size: NA; length: 15; V: TRBV7-9; DNA: TGTGCCAGCAGCTTGCCCCGGACAGACAACTATGGCTACACCTTC; CDR3: CASSLPRTDNYGYTF
D: NA; J: TRBJ2-5; size: NA; length: 14; V: TRBV5-1; DNA: TGCGCCAGCAGCTTGGTACAGGGAGCAGAGACCCAGTACTTC; CDR3: CASSLVQGAETQYF
D: NA; J: TRBJ1-4; size: once; length: 16; V: TRBV9; DNA: TGTGCCAGCAGCGTAGATGGGAATCCAACTAATGAAAAACTGTTTTTT; CDR3: CASSVDGNPTNEKLFF
D: NA; J: TRBJ1-3; size: NA; length: 16; V: TRBV9; DNA: TGTGCCAGCAGCGTAGCCCCAGGGGACTCTGGAAACACCATATATTTT; CDR3: CASSVAPGDSGNTIYF
D: NA; J: TRBJ1-5; size: NA; length: 17; V: TRBV4-2; DNA: TGTGCCAGCAGCCCCTCCCGGGGAGGGGATAGCAATCAGCCCCAGCATTTT; CDR3: CASSPSRGGDSNQPQHF
D: NA; J: TRBJ2-1; size: NA; length: 12; V: TRBV12-3/TRBV12-4; DNA: TGTGCCAGCAGTTTTTCGAGTTCACAGCAGTTCTTC; CDR3: CASSFSSSQQFF
D: NA; J: TRBJ1-1; size: NA; length: 16; V: TRBV5-1; DNA: TGCGCCAGCAGCTTCTCCCCAGGGGTCAAGAACACTGAAGCTTTCTTT; CDR3: CASSFSPGVKNTEAFF
D: NA; J: TRBJ2-2; size: once; length: 15; V: TRBV30; DNA: TGTGCCTGGAGTGTATTGGGTAGGAACACCGGGGAGCTGTTTTTT; CDR3: CAWSVLGRNTGELFF
D: TRBD1; J: TRBJ2-1; size: NA; length: 15; V: TRBV6-5; DNA: TGTGCCAGCAGTCTGGACAGGGGGGACTACAATGAGCAGTTCTTC; CDR3: CASSLDRGDYNEQFF
D: NA; J: TRBJ1-1; size: NA; length: 15; V: TRBV7-9; DNA: TGTGCCAGCAGCCTCCTTCCCGGGGGGAACACTGAAGCTTTCTTT; CDR3: CASSLLPGGNTEAFF
D: NA; J: TRBJ1-3; size: once; length: 14; V: TRBV30; DNA: TGTGCCTGGAGTGTTCAGGGCTCTGGAAACACCATATATTTT; CDR3: CAWSVQGSGNTIYF
D: TRBD1; J: TRBJ2-2; size: once; length: 16; V: TRBV5-1; DNA: TGCGCCAGCAGCGTTGGTGGGACAGTCAACACCGGGGAGCTGTTTTTT; CDR3: CASSVGGTVNTGELFF
D: NA; J: TRBJ2-4; size: NA; length: 14; V: TRBV7-9; DNA: TGTGCCAGCAGCGCGGACGGACAGAAAAACATTCAGTACTTC; CDR3: CASSADGQKNIQYF
D: NA; J: TRBJ1-2; size: NA; length: 12; V: TRBV25-1; DNA: TGTGCCAGCAGTGCCGGGACATCTGGCTACACCTTC; CDR3: CASSAGTSGYTF
D: TRBD1; J: TRBJ2-1; size: NA; length: 15; V: TRBV5-1; DNA: TGCGCCAGCAGCGGAACCGGGACAGGGGGGAATGAGCAGTTCTTC; CDR3: CASSGTGTGGNEQFF
D: TRBD1; J: TRBJ1-1; size: NA; length: 13; V: TRBV12-3/TRBV12-4; DNA: TGTGCCAGCAGAGAGGGGGCGGGCACTGAAGCTTTCTTT; CDR3: CASREGAGTEAFF
D: TRBD1; J: TRBJ1-1; size: NA; length: 14; V: TRBV3-1/TRBV3-2; DNA: TGTGCCAGCAGCCAAGGGACAGGGGGGACTGAAGCTTTCTTT; CDR3: CASSQGTGGTEAFF
D: NA; J: TRBJ2-6; size: NA; length: 15; V: TRBV2; DNA: TGTGCCAGCAGTGGTCAGGAGGCTGGGGCCAACGTCCTGACTTTC; CDR3: CASSGQEAGANVLTF
D: TRBD1; J: TRBJ2-3; size: NA; length: 15; V: TRBV5-1; DNA: TGCGCCAGCAGAACCGGGACAGGGGGCACAGATACGCAGTATTTT; CDR3: CASRTGTGGTDTQYF
D: NA; J: TRBJ1-1; size: once; length: 12; V: TRBV12-3/TRBV12-4; DNA: TGTGCCAGCAGTTTAGCAGGGACTGAAGCTTTCTTT; CDR3: CASSLAGTEAFF
D: NA; J: TRBJ1-5; size: NA; length: 13; V: TRBV18; DNA: TGTGCCAGCTCACCAGAAATAGATCAGCCCCAGCATTTT; CDR3: CASSPEIDQPQHF
D: NA; J: TRBJ2-2; size: few; length: 15; V: TRBV6-5; DNA: TGTGCCAGCAGGTCCGGGACACACGACACCGGGGAGCTGTTTTTT; CDR3: CASRSGTHDTGELFF
D: TRBD1; J: TRBJ1-1; size: few; length: 14; V: TRBV6-5; DNA: TGTGCCAGCATCTTCAGACAGGGGGGGACTGAAGCTTTCTTT; CDR3: CASIFRQGGTEAFF